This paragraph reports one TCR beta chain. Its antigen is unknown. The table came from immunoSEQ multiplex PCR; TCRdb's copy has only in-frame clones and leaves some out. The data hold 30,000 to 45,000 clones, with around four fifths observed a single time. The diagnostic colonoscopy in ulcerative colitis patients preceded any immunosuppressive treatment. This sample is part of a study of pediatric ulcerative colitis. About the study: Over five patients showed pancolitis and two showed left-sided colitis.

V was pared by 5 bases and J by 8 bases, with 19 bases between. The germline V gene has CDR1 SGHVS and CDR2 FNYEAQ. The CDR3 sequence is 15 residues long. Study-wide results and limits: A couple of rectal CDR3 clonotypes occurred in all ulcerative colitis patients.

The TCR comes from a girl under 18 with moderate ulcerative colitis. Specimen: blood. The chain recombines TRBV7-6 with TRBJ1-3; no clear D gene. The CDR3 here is CASSPLRAQDDTIYF. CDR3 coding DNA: TGTGCCAGCAGCCCATTGAGGGCTCAAGATGACACCATATATTTT.